Below are 32 T cell receptor beta chains sequenced from a single sample in a study of post-analysis software for immune sequencing data. Their target antigens are unknown. Every TCR beta cDNA library bore unique molecular identifiers. Via MiXCR, TCRdb re-called the PCR reads, giving one row per CDR3 protein. The sample contains fewer than 900,000 distinct CDR3 sequences, 40% to 55% of which appear only once. Study-wide results and caveats: Patients carried roughly 5 TRBV segments more frequently than controls did, and TRBV5-6, TRBV5-1 and TRBV20-1 were among them.

Sequenced input: blood. These receptors originate from a girl aged 5 to 17 with multiple sclerosis.

The sample holds a few counts of this clonotype. The chain links TRBV27 to TRBJ2-6; 8 nucleotides line up with TRBD1. CDR3 length equals 18 residues. CDR1 and CDR2 (germline): MNHEY, SMNVEV (reference sequence). V was clipped by 5 bases and J by 1 base; unmatched bases: 10. The CDR3 region has the DNA TGTGCCAGCAGTGTCGGGACAGGATATGGGTCTGGGGCCAACGTCCTGACTTTC. It yields the protein CASSVGTGYGSGANVLTF. The whole variable domain, filled in from reference TRBV27 and TRBJ2-6, reads EAQVTQNPRYLITVTGKKLTVTCSQNMNHEYMSWYRQDPGLGLRQIYYSMNVEVTDKGDVPEGYKVSRKEKRNFPLILESPSPNQTSLYFCASSVGTGYGSGANVLTFGAGSRLTVL.

This clonotype turned up a few times. This sequence joins TRBV6-6 and TRBJ2-7, with a possible D match to TRBD1 (6 bases). Germline lookup yields CDR1 MNHNY and CDR2 SVGAGI (reference sequence). Trimming took 5 bases from V and 3 from J, leaving 11 bases between them. The CDR3 is 13 amino acids. The CDR3 sequence is CASSRTEYYEQYF. The CDR3 coding sequence is TGTGCCAGCAGTAGGACAGAGTACTACGAGCAGTACTTC.

V is TRBV7-2 and J is TRBJ1-1; D gene ambiguous. This CDR3 is 13 amino acids long. Per germline, CDR1 SGHTA and CDR2 FQGNSA. The V gene lost 3 bases and the J gene lost 3 bases, with 8 bases spanning the gap. CDR3 in DNA: TGTGCCAGCAGCTTCGGGGATTACACTGAAGCTTTCTTT. Translation gives CASSFGDYTEAFF. The whole variable domain, remainder taken from reference TRBV7-2 and TRBJ1-1, is GAGVSQSPSNKVTEKGKDVELRCDPISGHTALYWYRQSLGQGLEFLIYFQGNSAPDKSGLPSDRFSAERTGGSVSTLTIQRTQQEDSAVYLCASSFGDYTEAFFGQGTRLTVV.

The J gene is TRBJ2-7, the V gene TRBV11-2; TRBD2 matches 7 bases. Germline lookup yields CDR1 SGHAT and CDR2 FQNNGV. This CDR3 is built from 17 residues. Trimming cost V 0 bases and J 2 bases; bases outside gene matches: 10. The CDR3 DNA reads TGTGCCAGCAGCTTAGATACCCCTGGGGGGGTTCCCTACGAGCAGTACTTC. Its protein product is CASSLDTPGGVPYEQYF.

This clonotype was seen only a few times. The gene calls are TRBV2 and TRBJ1-1; D is possibly TRBD1 (6 bases). The germline V and J ends were trimmed by 8 bases and 6 bases, with 16 bases remaining between them. Germline loops: CDR1 SNHLY, CDR2 FYNNEI. The CDR3 extends over 13 amino acids. This CDR3 is CASYPRGQAEAFF. In nucleotides, the CDR3 is TGTGCCAGCTATCCCAGGGGTCAGGCTGAAGCTTTCTTT. The whole variable domain, remainder taken from reference TRBV2 and TRBJ1-1, is EPEVTQTPSHQVTQMGQEVILRCVPISNHLYFYWYRQILGQKVEFLVSFYNNEISEKSEIFDDQFSVERPDGSNFTLKIRSTKLEDSAMYFCASYPRGQAEAFFGQGTRLTVV.

This chain uses TRBV7-9 with TRBJ2-7; a weak D match, TRBD1 (5 bases). CDR1 SEHNR and CDR2 FQNEAQ come from the germline V gene (reference sequence). The CDR3 runs 15 residues. The germline V and J ends were trimmed by 4 bases and 4 bases, with 17 bases remaining between them. In nucleotides, the CDR3 is TGTGCCAGCAGCTCCCGACAGTATACTTCTTACGAGCAGTACTTC. This codes for CASSSRQYTSYEQYF.

CDR3 in DNA: TGCGCCAGCAGCCAAGGGTCGGGGGGACTAGTACCAGATACGCAGTATTTT. It specifies CASSQGSGGLVPDTQYF. The rearrangement joins TRBV4-3 to TRBJ2-3, with 8 bases lining up with TRBD2. Unmatched junction bases numbered 10, after V lost 1 base and J lost 4 bases. Per the germline V gene, CDR1 is LGHNA and CDR2 is YSLEER. This CDR3 region has 17 residues.

The chain uses TRBV3-1 and TRBJ2-5; tentatively, D is TRBD2 (5 bases). The germline V gene has CDR1 LGHDT and CDR2 YNNKEL (reference sequence). CDR3 length: 15 residues. The V and J ends lost 0 bases and 5 bases respectively, with 13 bases between them. The CDR3 nucleotides read TGTGCCAGCAGCCAAGATTGGGCTAGAGGGGAGACCCAGTACTTC. The encoded protein is CASSQDWARGETQYF.

This clonotype was picked up a small number of times. The chain joins TRBV19 to TRBJ2-5; tentatively, D is TRBD1 or TRBD2 (6 bases each). The V gene's germline CDR1 is LNHDA and CDR2 SQIVND (reference sequence). The CDR3 length is 14 residues. V lost 3 bases to trimming and J lost 2 bases, with 10 bases between them. The DNA for the CDR3 is TGTGCCAGTAGTATGGGGGGCAGTCAAGAGACCCAGTACTTC. This gives the protein CASSMGGSQETQYF.

This sequence joins TRBV9 and TRBJ1-2; D is ambiguous. The V and J ends lost 3 bases and 3 bases respectively, with 3 bases between them. The CDR3 contains 11 residues. Germline V gives CDR1 SGDLS, CDR2 YYNGEE. The CDR3 protein is CASSDYYGYTF. CDR3 in DNA: TGTGCCAGCAGCGATTACTATGGCTACACCTTC.

This chain joins TRBV24-1 and TRBJ2-5; D is ambiguous. The CDR3 is 13 amino acids. Germline-derived CDR1 and CDR2 are KGHDR and SFDVKD. Trimming removed 0 bases from V and 4 bases from J, with 5 bases in between. The CDR3 region is CATSDLGIETQYF. CDR3 in DNA: TGTGCCACCAGTGATTTGGGGATAGAGACCCAGTACTTC.

This rearrangement joins TRBV13 to TRBJ2-7, with a tentative D call TRBD2 (6 bases). Trimming stripped 0 bases from V and 2 bases from J, with 20 bases between. This CDR3 is 18 amino acids long. CDR1 is PRHDT and CDR2 is FYEKMQ in the germline V gene (reference sequence). The CDR3 region is CASSLGGERDLGPYEQYF. The CDR3 DNA reads as TGTGCCAGCAGCTTAGGGGGCGAGAGGGACTTGGGACCCTACGAGCAGTACTTC.

The chain carries TRBV7-9 and TRBJ2-1; weak D call: TRBD2 (5 bases). V lost 4 bases and J 6 bases, leaving 16 bases between the germline ends. The germline CDR1 and CDR2 sequences are SEHNR and FQNEAQ (reference sequence). The CDR3 is 15 amino acids. This CDR3 reads CASSWPGVNRNEQFF. CDR3 coding DNA: TGTGCCAGCAGCTGGCCCGGGGTAAACCGCAATGAGCAGTTCTTC.

This clonotype was observed a handful of times. J is TRBJ2-1 and V is TRBV28, with D unresolved. Germline lookup yields CDR1 MDHEN and CDR2 SYDVKM. V was shortened by 4 bases and J by 12 bases, with 13 bases between the two germline ends. The CDR3 extends over 12 amino acids. Written as DNA, the CDR3 is TGTGCCAGCAGTTCAACTTCCAGGCCGCAGTTCTTC. Translation gives CASSSTSRPQFF.

Only a few counts were recorded for this clonotype. In DNA, the CDR3 is TGTGCCAGCAGCGCCCGACAGGACCAAGAGACCCAGTACTTC. Amino acid sequence: CASSARQDQETQYF. This chain links TRBV5-5 with TRBJ2-5; tentatively, D is TRBD1 (6 bases). Germline V CDR1 and CDR2: SGHKS, YYEKEE (reference sequence). The CDR3 loop spans 14 amino acids. The germline V and J ends were trimmed by 4 bases and 0 bases, with 10 bases remaining between them.

The rearrangement joins TRBV27 to TRBJ2-7; a possible D gene is TRBD2 (6 bases). CDR1 is MNHEY, CDR2 SMNVEV, per germline (reference sequence). The CDR3 consists of 14 residues. Trimming removed 6 bases at V and 5 bases at J, with 17 bases between. The DNA for the CDR3 is TGTGCCAGCAGGTTTTACGGGAGTGGGGACGAGCAGTACTTC. Translation: CASRFYGSGDEQYF.

The chain employs TRBV5-6 and TRBJ2-1, with 8 bases fitting TRBD1. V gave up 3 bases and J gave up 2 bases; unmatched junction bases: 7. CDR1 and CDR2 (germline): SGHDT, YYEEEE. The CDR3 runs to 16 residues. CDR3 sequence: CASSSMDRVAYNEQFF. CDR3 sequence (DNA): TGTGCCAGCAGCTCAATGGACAGGGTTGCCTACAATGAGCAGTTCTTC.

The J gene is TRBJ2-3, the V gene TRBV20-1, with 7 bases that match TRBD1. The CDR3 is 14 residues long. Per the germline V gene, CDR1 is DFQATT and CDR2 is SNEGSKA (reference sequence). With 6 bases clipped from V and 2 bases from J, the junction kept 8 bases outside the gene matches. CDR3 in amino acids: CSAHRQGFTDTQYF. The DNA of the CDR3 is TGCAGTGCCCATCGACAGGGATTCACAGATACGCAGTATTTT.

The V call is TRBV4-1, the J call TRBJ2-7; possible D gene TRBD2, 6 bases. This CDR3 comprises 16 residues. CDR1 MGHRA and CDR2 YSYEKL come from the germline V gene. V lost 0 bases, J lost 3 bases, and 15 bases lay in between. In DNA, the CDR3 is TGCGCCAGCAGCCAAGAAGGGCGGGGCACCCTCTACGAGCAGTACTTC. Its protein product is CASSQEGRGTLYEQYF.

The chain has TRBV13 and TRBJ2-3, with a weak D call TRBD1 (5 bases). The CDR3 is 16 residues long. The germline CDR1 and CDR2 sequences are PRHDT and FYEKMQ (reference sequence). V gave up 4 bases and J gave up 2 bases, with 16 bases separating them. This CDR3 is CASSSTPTDLTDTQYF. As DNA, the CDR3 is TGTGCCAGCAGCTCGACCCCGACAGATCTCACAGATACGCAGTATTTT.

In its sample, this clonotype was seen a few times. This chain joins TRBV29-1 and TRBJ1-2, with 9 bases identical to TRBD1. Germline-derived CDR1 and CDR2 are SQVTM and ANQGSEA. V gave up 2 bases and J gave up 2 bases; unmatched junction bases: 6. There are 15 residues in the CDR3. CDR3 sequence reads: CSVEPWTGANYGYTF. The CDR3 region has the DNA TGCAGCGTTGAACCGTGGACAGGGGCCAACTATGGCTACACCTTC. Based on the CDR3 plus reference TRBV29-1 and TRBJ1-2, the full variable domain is SAVISQKPSRDICQRGTSLTIQCQVDSQVTMMFWYRQQPGQSLTLIATANQGSEATYESGFVIDKFPISRPNLTFSTLTVSNMSPEDSSIYLCSVEPWTGANYGYTFGSGTRLTVV.

This chain joins TRBV6-5 and TRBJ2-2, with 9 bases that match TRBD2. CDR1 and CDR2 from the germline V gene are MNHEY and SVGAGI. Trimming cost V 2 bases and J 5 bases; bases outside gene matches: 3. The CDR3 consists of 15 residues. CDR3 in amino acids: CASSYRLAGTGELFF. DNA for the CDR3: TGTGCCAGCAGTTACCGCCTAGCGGGGACCGGGGAGCTGTTTTTT.

The V gene is TRBV20-1, the J gene TRBJ1-1, with D possibly matching TRBD1 (5 bases). V lost 5 bases to trimming and J lost 1 base, with 8 bases between them. From germline, CDR1 is DFQATT and CDR2 SNEGSKA (reference sequence). CDR3 length: 12 amino acids. The DNA for the CDR3 is TGCAGTGCTGTAACAGGGAACACTGAAGCTTTCTTT. As protein: CSAVTGNTEAFF.

This rearrangement joins TRBV5-1 to TRBJ2-1; 9 nucleotides line up with TRBD1. The DNA matches TRBJ2-7 better at its end, which makes the J call doubtful. CDR1 SGHRS and CDR2 YFSETQ come from the germline V gene. The CDR3 sequence is 14 residues long. The chain's CDR3 is CASTGTGRYNEQYF. The CDR3 DNA sequence: TGCGCCAGCACTGGGACAGGGCGCTACAATGAGCAGTACTTC.

This clonotype was observed a few times. The chain recombines TRBV20-1 with TRBJ2-1; maybe TRBD2 (6 bases). V was trimmed by 3 bases and J by 9 bases, leaving 9 bases between them. The germline CDR1 and CDR2 sequences are DFQATT and SNEGSKA (reference sequence). This CDR3 has 11 residues. CDR3 coding DNA: TGCAGTGCTAGCGGGAGCGTTGAGCAGTTCTTC. Residues: CSASGSVEQFF.

A few counts support this clonotype. The chain carries TRBV3-1 and TRBJ2-5; a weak D match, TRBD2 (5 bases). Judging by the DNA end, TRBJ2-7 fits better; the J call may be wrong. CDR1 and CDR2 from the germline V gene are LGHDT and YNNKEL (reference sequence). The CDR3 consists of 16 residues. The CDR3: CASSQEVGEGADEQYF. CDR3 coding DNA: TGTGCCAGCAGCCAAGAGGTGGGAGAGGGTGCGGACGAGCAGTACTTC.

The gene calls are TRBV12-3 or TRBV12-4 and TRBJ2-7; D is possibly TRBD1 (6 bases). CDR3 length: 15 residues. V lost 0 bases to trimming and J lost 7 bases, with 16 bases between them. CDR3 bases: TGTGCCAGCAGTTTAGCGGGAGAGGGGGAGAATGAGCAGTACTTC. This translates into CASSLAGEGENEQYF.

V and J are TRBV12-3 or TRBV12-4 and TRBJ1-4, with D possibly being TRBD1 (5 bases). V lost 4 bases, J lost 8 bases, and 14 bases lay in between. CDR3 length: 14 amino acids. In nucleotides, the CDR3 is TGTGCCAGCAGTTCACCAGGGCGCGGGGAAAAACTGTTTTTT. Residues: CASSSPGRGEKLFF.

This clonotype was found a few times. The rearrangement joins TRBV7-2 to TRBJ2-7; TRBD1 might be the D (6 bases). This CDR3 contains 13 residues. The ends were cut back, 0 bases at V and 9 bases at J, with 12 bases in the middle. Germline loops: CDR1 SGHTA, CDR2 FQGNSA. The CDR3 here is CASSLAVSGAQYF. The CDR3 DNA reads as TGTGCCAGCAGCTTAGCCGTTTCAGGGGCGCAGTACTTC.

In regard to this clonotype: One end of the junction is discordant with germline, which a read error may explain. The chain employs TRBV12-3 or TRBV12-4 and TRBJ1-2; 7 bases fit TRBD1. CDR3 size: 15 residues. The CDR3 coding sequence is TGTGCCCGCAGTTTGACGCAGGGGGTTGTCTATGGCTACACCTTC. It translates to CARSLTQGVVYGYTF.

V and J are TRBV7-3 and TRBJ2-5; 13 bases line up with TRBD2. TRBJ2-7 matches the DNA end more closely, so the J call is doubtful. The CDR3 has 16 amino acids. Germline-derived CDR1 and CDR2 are SGHTA and FQGTGA. CDR3: CASSPTSGRALGEQYF. The DNA for the CDR3 is TGTGCCAGCAGCCCTACTAGCGGGAGGGCCCTAGGCGAGCAGTACTTC.

J is TRBJ2-1 and V is TRBV5-1; 12 bases align to TRBD2. CDR1 is SGHRS, CDR2 YFSETQ, per germline. The ends lost 0 bases at V and 8 bases at J; junction bases unmatched: 3. The CDR3 contains 15 residues. The CDR3 sequence is CASSLGTSGNDEQFF. CDR3 bases: TGCGCCAGCAGCTTGGGGACTAGCGGGAATGATGAGCAGTTCTTC. The full variable domain, completed using reference TRBV5-1 and TRBJ2-1, is KAGVTQTPRYLIKTRGQQVTLSCSPISGHRSVSWYQQTPGQGLQFLFEYFSETQRNKGNFPGRFSGRQFSNSRSEMNVSTLELGDSALYLCASSLGTSGNDEQFFGPGTRLTVL.